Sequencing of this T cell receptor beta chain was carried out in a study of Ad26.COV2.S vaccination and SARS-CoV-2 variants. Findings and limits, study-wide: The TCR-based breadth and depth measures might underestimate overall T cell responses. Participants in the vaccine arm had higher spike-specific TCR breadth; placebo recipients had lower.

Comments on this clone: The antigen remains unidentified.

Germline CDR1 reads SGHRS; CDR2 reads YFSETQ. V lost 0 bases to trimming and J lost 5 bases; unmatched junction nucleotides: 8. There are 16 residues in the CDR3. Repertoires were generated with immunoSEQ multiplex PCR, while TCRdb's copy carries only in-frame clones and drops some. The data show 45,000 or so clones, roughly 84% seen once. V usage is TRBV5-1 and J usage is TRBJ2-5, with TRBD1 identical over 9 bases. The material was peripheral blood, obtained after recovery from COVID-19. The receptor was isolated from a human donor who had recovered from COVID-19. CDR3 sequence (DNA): TGCGCCAGCAGCTTGGGAGACAGGGGGATCAGCGAGACCCAGTACTTC. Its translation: CASSLGDRGISETQYF.